The entry that follows covers one TCR beta chain sequence. Its antigen is as yet unknown. Unique molecular identifiers were used to barcode this TCRbeta library. One entry per CDR3 protein, called by TCRdb with MiXCR from the PCR reads. The repertoire holds about 980,000 distinct CDR3 sequences, with about 29% as singletons. V gave up 1 base and J gave up 2 bases; unmatched junction bases: 6. CDR3 length equals 16 residues. Germline V gene data show CDR1 as SQVTM and CDR2 as ANQGSEA. These data originate in a study of T-cell reconstitution after alpha-beta-depleted transplantation in children. Study-wide results and caveats: Approximately two months post-transplant, alpha-beta T cells reportedly originated from several hundred expanded graft clones.

The sample in question was PBMCs, mostly from graft donor cells, obtained 360 days after TCRalphabeta/CD19-depleted stem cell transplant. This TCR derives from a boy in the first two years of life who had a stem cell transplant for SCID, so the T cells may come from the graft donor. V usage is TRBV29-1 and J usage is TRBJ2-7; 12 positions match TRBD2. The CDR3 is CSVEGGLAGGTYEQYF. The CDR3 DNA is TGCAGCGTTGAAGGTGGGCTAGCGGGGGGGACCTACGAGCAGTACTTC.